A single T cell receptor (beta chain) is shown here with its context. Enrollees, roughly 18 to 89 years old, lived in approximately 25 US areas. A PCR-confirmed or clinician-diagnosed COVID-19 case had contacted exposed participants within 2 weeks of entry. This record comes from a study of blood T cell repertoires in COVID-19. Repertoires were generated with immunoSEQ multiplex PCR, while TCRdb's copy carries only in-frame clones and drops some. The sample includes about 270,000 clones, 80% to 95% of them seen just once. Source material: PBMCs or T cells enriched from blood (not recorded which). The origin of this receptor is a man in his forties or fifties who had been exposed to COVID-19.

The CDR3 protein is CASSYSEGYEQYF. CDR3 bases: TGTGCCAGCAGTTACTCGGAGGGATACGAGCAGTACTTC. The V call is TRBV6-5, the J call TRBJ2-7; a possible D gene is TRBD2 (6 bases). The V gene's germline CDR1 is MNHEY and CDR2 SVGAGI. The CDR3 length is 13 residues. The ends were cut back, 0 bases at V and 4 bases at J, with 7 bases in the middle.